The next 20 T cell receptor beta chains were all read from a single sample in a study of shared clonotypes between healthy human individuals. Measured with immunoSEQ multiplex PCR; TCRdb has only the in-frame clones, and not every one. The profile shows roughly 700,000 clones, under 80% of them singletons. The sequenced material came from memory CD4+ T cells sorted from blood. Noted subset: CD45RA-negative fraction. Receptor source: a woman in her 30s in good health.

The chain is built from TRBV6-5 and TRBJ2-3; 12 bases line up with TRBD2. The CDR3 covers 14 residues. Germline CDR1 MNHEY, CDR2 SVGAGI. V was pared by 6 bases and J by 5 bases, with 3 bases of the junction left unmatched. CDR3 sequence: CASRGLAGLDTQYF. DNA for the CDR3: TGTGCCAGCAGGGGACTAGCGGGCCTAGATACGCAGTATTTT.

The V gene is TRBV28, the J gene TRBJ2-3; TRBD2 matches at 8 bases. In germline, CDR1 is MDHEN, CDR2 SYDVKM. J gave up 6 bases and V 4 bases, and 6 bases lay outside the gene matches. CDR3 length equals 14 residues. For the CDR3, the DNA is TGTGCCAGCAGTTCAAGCGGGACTAGGGATACGCAGTATTTT. This sequence encodes CASSSSGTRDTQYF.

The chain recombines TRBV28 with TRBJ1-2, with D hard to call. Looked up from germline, CDR1 is MDHEN and CDR2 is SYDVKM. Trimming took off 2 bases at V and 4 bases at J, with 14 bases between the two ends. This CDR3 has 15 amino acids. The CDR3 sequence is CASSLISKPGYGYTF. CDR3 nucleotides: TGTGCCAGCAGTTTAATTAGTAAGCCGGGCTATGGCTACACCTTC.

The chain recombines TRBV5-4 with TRBJ2-7; no firm D call. CDR1 and CDR2 from the germline V gene are SGHNT and YYREEE (reference sequence). The CDR3 spans 15 residues. V was trimmed by 4 bases and J by 3 bases, leaving 17 bases between them. The CDR3 DNA reads as TGTGCCAGCAGCCGGCCCGATAAGAAGAACTACGAGCAGTACTTC. It is translated as CASSRPDKKNYEQYF.

This clone has a handful of counts. This chain connects TRBV5-1 to TRBJ2-3; possibly TRBD2 for D (7 bases). The germline gives CDR1 SGHRS, CDR2 YFSETQ. V dropped 4 bases and J dropped 0 bases, with 24 bases sitting between them. This CDR3 has 19 amino acids. CDR3 amino acids: CASSPRGRGGLTSTDTQYF. The CDR3 bases are TGCGCCAGCAGCCCCCGGGGTAGGGGGGGTCTTACTAGCACAGATACGCAGTATTTT.

The J gene is TRBJ2-7, the V gene TRBV5-1; TRBD2 matches at 13 bases. V lost 3 bases, J lost 2 bases, and 5 bases stayed unmatched. The CDR3 covers 16 residues. Germline CDR1 is SGHRS and CDR2 is YFSETQ. The CDR3: CASSYGGTSGAYEQYF. The CDR3 DNA follows: TGCGCCAGCAGCTACGGCGGGACTAGCGGGGCCTACGAGCAGTACTTC.

The genes are TRBV4-2 and TRBJ2-2; D gene unclear. This CDR3 is 16 amino acids long. Trimming stripped 1 base from V and 0 bases from J, with 9 bases between. Germline V gives CDR1 LGHNA, CDR2 YNFKEQ. CDR3 amino acids: CASSQGSLANTGELFF. The CDR3, as DNA: TGTGCCAGCAGCCAAGGGTCCCTAGCGAACACCGGGGAGCTGTTTTTT.

The genes are TRBV28 and TRBJ1-5, with 7 nucleotides matching TRBD1. V was pared by 7 bases and J by 3 bases, with 6 bases of the junction left unmatched. CDR1 is MDHEN, CDR2 SYDVKM, per germline. This CDR3 comprises 14 residues. The CDR3: CASTLTGYNQPQHF. CDR3 coding DNA: TGTGCCAGCACCTTGACAGGGTACAATCAGCCCCAGCATTTT.

The gene calls are TRBV28 and TRBJ1-2; D remains ambiguous. The CDR3 is 13 amino acids. Looked up from germline, CDR1 is MDHEN and CDR2 is SYDVKM. Trimming removed 3 bases from V and 4 bases from J, with 9 bases in between. CDR3 DNA sequence: TGTGCCAGCAGTTTCGGCAGATCCTATGGCTACACCTTC. Amino acids: CASSFGRSYGYTF.

The chain employs TRBV27 and TRBJ2-6; D unclear. CDR3 length: 13 residues. V was trimmed by 10 bases and J by 1 base, leaving 8 bases between them. Germline CDR1 and CDR2: MNHEY and SMNVEV (reference sequence). The CDR3 spells CATHRSGANVLTF. The CDR3 DNA reads TGTGCCACCCACCGGTCTGGGGCCAACGTCCTGACTTTC.

The chain has TRBV29-1 and TRBJ2-5; D possibly corresponds to TRBD1 (6 bases). Germline V lookup: CDR1 SQVTM, CDR2 ANQGSEA. The V and J ends lost 7 bases and 2 bases respectively, with 11 bases between them. The CDR3 has 12 residues. The chain's CDR3 is CSAGTFQETQYF. The CDR3 bases are TGCAGCGCCGGGACATTTCAAGAGACCCAGTACTTC. Full variable domain (missing parts from reference TRBV29-1 and TRBJ2-5): SAVISQKPSRDICQRGTSLTIQCQVDSQVTMMFWYRQQPGQSLTLIATANQGSEATYESGFVIDKFPISRPNLTFSTLTVSNMSPEDSSIYLCSAGTFQETQYFGPGTRLLVL.

The chain recombines TRBV27 with TRBJ2-1; either TRBD1 or TRBD2 may supply D (6 bases each). The CDR3 length is 16 residues. Between the trimmed V and J ends, which lost 2 bases and 0 bases, there was a span of 11 bases. The germline CDR1 and CDR2 sequences are MNHEY and SMNVEV (reference sequence). CDR3 DNA: TGTGCCAGCAGTTTAAGGGGGGTCAGCTCCTACAATGAGCAGTTCTTC. This codes for CASSLRGVSSYNEQFF.

For the CDR3, the DNA is TGTGCCAGCAGTCCTTTCGGTGCGGCGCAGCCCCAGCATTTT. Translated: CASSPFGAAQPQHF. The chain combines TRBV28 with TRBJ1-5; D gene uncertain. Germline V gene data show CDR1 as MDHEN and CDR2 as SYDVKM. CDR3 size: 14 residues. V was clipped by 5 bases and J by 7 bases, with 15 bases between them.

V is TRBV6-1 and J is TRBJ1-5; D might be TRBD1 (6 bases). V shed 6 bases and J shed 3 bases, with 12 bases lying between them. The CDR3 extends over 14 amino acids. Per germline, CDR1 MNHNS and CDR2 SASEGT. The chain's CDR3 is CASRETGNNQPQHF. The DNA of the CDR3 is TGTGCCAGCAGGGAGACAGGAAACAATCAGCCCCAGCATTTT.

V is TRBV19 and J is TRBJ1-2, with 8 bases fitting TRBD1. The CDR3 has 18 amino acids. Unmatched junction bases numbered 17, after V lost 6 bases and J lost 2 bases. Per germline, CDR1 LNHDA and CDR2 SQIVND (reference sequence). The CDR3 nucleotides are TGTGCCAGTAGCCGAGCCGTTAAAGACAGGGGTCGGAACTATGGCTACACCTTC. Its protein is CASSRAVKDRGRNYGYTF.

The chain uses TRBV2 and TRBJ1-1; 7 bases map to TRBD1. Germline V lookup: CDR1 SNHLY, CDR2 FYNNEI. The ends lost 2 bases at V and 5 bases at J; junction bases unmatched: 5. The CDR3 has 14 residues. In DNA, the CDR3 is TGTGCCAGCAGTGAAAGGACAGGTCTTACTGAAGCTTTCTTT. Residues: CASSERTGLTEAFF.

This rearrangement joins TRBV4-2 to TRBJ1-4; 9 bases are shared with TRBD1. V lost 4 bases to trimming and J lost 5 bases; unmatched junction nucleotides: 5. CDR3 size: 15 residues. Germline CDR1 reads LGHNA; CDR2 reads YNFKEQ. CDR3 in DNA: TGTGCCAGCAGCCGCCAGACAGGGGGGAATGAAAAACTGTTTTTT. Translation gives CASSRQTGGNEKLFF.

J is TRBJ2-3 and V is TRBV5-1, with 10 bases that match TRBD2. Germline V lookup: CDR1 SGHRS, CDR2 YFSETQ. The length of the CDR3 is 21 residues. Trimming cost V 6 bases and J 3 bases; bases outside gene matches: 25. The CDR3 nucleotides read TGCGCCAGCACCCTGGGAGGCCTTAGCGGGAGGAACGTCTTTTGGACAGATACGCAGTATTTT. It translates to CASTLGGLSGRNVFWTDTQYF.

V is TRBV6-5 and J is TRBJ2-6; D is possibly TRBD1 or TRBD2 (5 bases each). Germline CDR1 MNHEY, CDR2 SVGAGI. The CDR3 contains 15 residues. V gave up 6 bases and J gave up 0 bases, with 9 bases separating them. CDR3 nucleotide sequence: TGTGCCAGCAGCTCTGGGGGCTCTGGGGCCAACGTCCTGACTTTC. This encodes CASSSGGSGANVLTF.

This clone was counted between two and nine times. The chain links TRBV5-1 to TRBJ2-1; maybe TRBD2 (6 bases). This CDR3 contains 15 residues. V was clipped by 6 bases and J by 10 bases, with 23 bases between them. Germline V CDR1 and CDR2: SGHRS, YFSETQ. The CDR3 bases are TGCGCCAGCACCGTTAGCGGTACCATGTTGGGGGAGCAGTTCTTC. It is translated as CASTVSGTMLGEQFF.